The rows below give T cell receptor beta chains drawn from one sample of a study of long-term antiretroviral therapy in people with HIV. Some clones are missing from TCRdb's copy, which holds only in-frame ones; the method was immunoSEQ multiplex PCR. The table includes around 13,000 clones, around 77% detected once. The sequencing here drew on unsorted PBMCs, taken 0.5 years before starting antiretroviral therapy. These receptors came from a woman in her 40s with HIV. The CDR3 runs from the conserved cysteine through the conserved F or W. A D gene is named only where the DNA matches it firmly. Some rows mark clone size as missing; the rest say once, few, many or name a class of expanded clone.

TRBV2	TRBJ1-5	.	TRBD1	CASRGTGEYQPQHF	TGTGCCAGCAGGGGGACAGGGGAATATCAGCCCCAGCATTTT
TRBV7-2	TRBJ2-1	.	TRBD2	CASSFKVTTSGSEQFF	TGTGCCAGCAGTTTCAAAGTCACAACTAGCGGGAGTGAGCAGTTCTTC
TRBV7-8	TRBJ1-5	.	TRBD1	CASSQRTGGSNQPQHF	TGTGCCAGCAGCCAGAGGACAGGGGGAAGCAATCAGCCCCAGCATTTT
TRBV2	TRBJ1-2	.	TRBD1	CASSGGQGGDYGYTF	TGTGCCAGCAGTGGGGGACAGGGCGGTGACTATGGCTACACCTTC
TRBV19	TRBJ1-2	.	TRBD1	CASSTTGGTDSNGYTF	TGTGCCAGTAGTACTACCGGCGGGACAGATAGCAATGGCTACACCTTC
TRBV7-9	TRBJ2-1	few	.	CASGHEQFF	TGTGCCAGCGGCCATGAGCAGTTCTTC
TRBV18	TRBJ1-5	.	.	CASSPQGIASNQPQHF	TGTGCCAGCTCACCCCAGGGGATCGCCTCCAATCAGCCCCAGCATTTT
TRBV4-3	TRBJ1-1	few	TRBD1	CASSPHPTGDGNTEAFF	TGCGCCAGCAGCCCTCACCCGACAGGGGATGGAAACACTGAAGCTTTCTTT
TRBV5-4	TRBJ2-2	.	TRBD2	CASSLASGANTGELFF	TGTGCCAGCAGCTTGGCTAGCGGGGCGAACACCGGGGAGCTGTTTTTT
TRBV5-4	TRBJ2-1	.	TRBD2	CASSNQTSSEFF	TGTGCCAGCAGCAATCAGACTAGCAGTGAGTTCTTC
TRBV5-4	TRBJ1-1	.	.	CASSLGADEGVGAFF	TGTGCCAGCAGCCTTGGAGCGGATGAGGGGGTGGGAGCTTTCTTT
TRBV11-2	TRBJ2-7	.	TRBD2	CASSLYSGVIYEQYF	TGTGCCAGCAGCTTATATAGCGGGGTTATCTACGAGCAGTACTTC
TRBV27	TRBJ1-4	.	.	CASSLSGWDNEKLFF	TGTGCCAGCAGTTTATCGGGGTGGGATAATGAAAAACTGTTTTTT
TRBV7-9	TRBJ2-7	.	TRBD2	CASSLGLAGLSSYEQYF	TGTGCCAGCAGCTTGGGACTAGCGGGATTAAGCTCCTACGAGCAGTACTTC
TRBV2	TRBJ1-3	.	.	CASGTGLHISGNTIYF	TGTGCCAGCGGAACGGGACTCCATATTTCTGGAAACACCATATATTTT
TRBV5-4	TRBJ2-5	.	.	CASSLMGSVETQYF	TGTGCCAGCAGCCTCATGGGGTCCGTAGAGACCCAGTACTTC
TRBV10-1	TRBJ1-1	.	TRBD1	CASSRTGGSFKAFF	TGCGCCAGCAGTAGGACAGGTGGATCTTTCAAAGCTTTCTTT
TRBV2	TRBJ1-3	.	TRBD1	CASTPGGTAGNTIYF	TGTGCCAGCACCCCTGGGGGGACAGCTGGAAACACCATATATTTT
TRBV11-2	TRBJ2-1	.	TRBD2	CASSLVSASGRNEQFF	TGTGCCAGCAGCTTAGTATCGGCTAGCGGGAGAAATGAGCAGTTCTTC
TRBV9	TRBJ2-1	.	.	CASSVAGRTGYEQFF	TGTGCCAGCAGCGTAGCGGGGAGGACGGGATATGAGCAGTTCTTC
TRBV7-6	TRBJ1-5	.	.	CASSLRVRVSNQPQHF	TGTGCCAGCAGCTTACGGGTCAGGGTAAGCAATCAGCCCCAGCATTTT
TRBV7-9	TRBJ2-1	.	.	CASSLTSNEQFF	TGTGCCAGCAGCTTAACAAGCAATGAGCAGTTCTTC
TRBV5-4	TRBJ1-1	.	TRBD1	CASSKTGVTEAFF	TGTGCCAGCAGCAAGACAGGGGTCACTGAAGCTTTCTTT
TRBV14	TRBJ1-1	.	.	CASSQDQNTEAFF	TGTGCCAGCAGCCAAGACCAGAACACTGAAGCTTTCTTT
TRBV6-5	TRBJ2-7	.	TRBD1	CASRAGTGVHEQYF	TGTGCCAGCAGGGCCGGGACAGGGGTCCACGAGCAGTACTTC
TRBV5-1	TRBJ1-2	.	.	CASSLAPQGRDGYTF	TGCGCCAGCAGCTTGGCCCCCCAAGGAAGGGATGGCTACACCTTC
TRBV10-3	TRBJ1-1	large	TRBD1	CAIEDRGNTEAFF	TGTGCCATCGAGGACAGGGGGAACACTGAAGCTTTCTTT
TRBV4-2	TRBJ2-7	.	.	CASSLEASRYEQYF	TGTGCCAGCAGCTTAGAGGCCAGCCGCTACGAGCAGTACTTC
TRBV5-1	TRBJ2-5	.	.	CASSLEGEETQYF	TGCGCCAGCAGCTTGGAAGGGGAAGAGACCCAGTACTTC
TRBV19	TRBJ1-4	.	.	CASSIIGVGEKLFF	TGTGCCAGTAGTATTATCGGGGTTGGGGAAAAACTGTTTTTT
TRBV7-8	TRBJ2-5	.	.	CASSLEASQETQYF	TGTGCCAGCAGCTTAGAGGCTAGTCAAGAGACCCAGTACTTC
TRBV14	TRBJ2-2	.	.	CASSLYRAQGLFF	TGTGCCAGCAGCCTGTATCGGGCCCAGGGGCTGTTTTTT
TRBV4-2	TRBJ2-1	.	.	CASSPTFSSEQFF	TGTGCCAGCAGTCCAACGTTTAGTAGTGAGCAGTTCTTC
TRBV14	TRBJ2-7	.	TRBD1	CASSHSGTGGTSGYEQYF	TGTGCCAGCAGCCACTCCGGGACAGGGGGCACCTCCGGCTACGAGCAGTACTTC
TRBV7-8	TRBJ1-2	once	.	CASSPDRLYYYGYTF	TGTGCCAGCAGCCCCGACAGACTTTATTACTATGGCTACACCTTC
TRBV5-1	TRBJ1-4	few	TRBD1	CASSLWDRGNEKLFF	TGCGCCAGCAGCTTGTGGGACAGGGGTAATGAAAAACTGTTTTTT
TRBV29-1	TRBJ1-4	.	.	CSVEGPEGTEKLFF	TGCAGCGTTGAAGGGCCGGAAGGGACGGAAAAACTGTTTTTT
TRBV5-1	TRBJ2-2	.	.	CASSSGTRNTGELFF	TGCGCCAGCAGCTCCGGGACCCGGAACACCGGGGAGCTGTTTTTT
TRBV5-6	TRBJ2-1	.	TRBD2	CASSLVLAGDNEQFF	TGTGCCAGCAGCTTGGTACTAGCGGGGGACAATGAGCAGTTCTTC
TRBV5-1	TRBJ2-1	few	.	CASSLYIINEQFF	TGCGCCAGCAGCTTGTATATAATCAATGAGCAGTTCTTC